This TCR beta chain was identified during a study of PD-1 blockade in classical Hodgkin lymphoma. Whole-study results and caveats: Those patients who began receiving nivolumab less than 1 year after ASCT had lower diversity, and they were excluded. Baseline diversity resembling that of newly diagnosed patients was seen in complete responders.

Assay: immunoSEQ multiplex PCR; the TCRdb copy retains only in-frame clones and omits some. The table includes approximately 99,000 clones, approximately 80% detected once. A note on this clone: As yet, its antigen is unknown.

Every patient experienced relapse after autologous stem cell transplantation, and brentuximab vedotin exposure varied. V was clipped by 6 bases and J by 0 bases; unmatched bases: 12. CDR3 size: 17 residues. Germline V gene lookup returns CDR1 MDHEN and CDR2 SYDVKM. This clonotype was sampled from a human donor with classical Hodgkin lymphoma. The rearrangement uses TRBV28 and TRBJ1-2; 8 bases fit TRBD1. Specimen: peripheral blood mononuclear cells (PBMCs), collected before the second cycle of nivolumab. The CDR3 coding sequence is TGTGCCAGCAGGTTGGCAGGGGGCGCCGGGGCTAACTATGGCTACACCTTC. As protein: CASRLAGGAGANYGYTF.